The T cell receptor (beta chain) under discussion was sequenced for a study of blood T cells in healthy people across ages. Study in general: T cells yielded about one barcoded beta molecule per two cells through template switching.

This clonotype was observed a single time. They isolated at least 6 million PBMCs from each sample. The V and J ends lost 5 bases and 3 bases respectively, with 13 bases between them. The V gene's germline CDR1 is MDHEN and CDR2 SYDVKM. This CDR3 contains 15 residues. A sample-barcoded 5' primer and a J-beta primer mix were used in a second PCR of roughly 7 to 11 cycles. Tagging of each cDNA molecule was performed by a template-switch adaptor with 12 random nucleotides. TCRdb processed the 5' RACE reads anew with MiXCR; each CDR3 protein has one entry. The sample lists roughly 930,000 distinct CDR3 sequences, around 48% occurring once.

V and J are TRBV28 and TRBJ2-2; D is possibly TRBD2 (6 bases). The sequenced sample was blood. The origin of this receptor is a man aged 25 to 45 in good health. The CDR3, as DNA: TGTGCCAGCAGTATGGGGGGAGCGGACACCGGGGAGCTGTTTTTT. Translating gives CASSMGGADTGELFF.